This T cell receptor (beta chain) emerged from a study of cytomegalovirus exposure and HLA in healthy donors. Looking at the study overall: Of around 400 genotyped donors, roughly 81% grouped in the Caucasian-associated ancestry cluster. Whole-study results and caveats: In a later analysis, the majority of CMV-associated beta chains seemingly showed HLA restriction.

This clone was observed a handful of times. Its antigen remains unknown. The CDR3 contains 14 residues. With 5 bases removed from V and 0 bases from J, the gap between germline ends came to 10 bases. The germline CDR1 and CDR2 sequences are MNHEY and SVGAGI. Primers: 60 Vbeta forward and 13 Jbeta reverse. Libraries were prepared by immunoSEQ multiplex PCR; TCRdb keeps only in-frame clonotypes and omits some of them. The table records about 120,000 clones, 60% to 85% of them present only once. The source of this sequence is a woman between 40 and 50 years old in good health and CMV-seropositive. The sample taken for sequencing was PBMCs. The chain employs TRBV6-5 and TRBJ1-1; D may be TRBD1 (6 bases). The CDR3 spells CASSVTGLNTEAFF. The DNA of the CDR3 is TGTGCCAGCAGTGTGACAGGCCTGAACACTGAAGCTTTCTTT.